This TCR beta chain came from a study of T cells in Graves' hyperthyroidism and ophthalmopathy. Using RNA transcripts as the source, TCR beta CDR3 regions were amplified. Researchers ran a first-round RT-PCR on the TCR CDR3 using the HTBI primer set. TCRdb fed the multiplex PCR reads into MiXCR, producing one record per CDR3 protein. The sample shows about 560,000 distinct CDR3 sequences, 15% to 19% of them seen only once. The CDR3 sequence is 15 residues long. Germline V lookup: CDR1 MNHNS, CDR2 SASEGT. The V gene end was trimmed by 6 bases and the J gene end by 8 bases; junction bases not matched to a gene: 12. Newly diagnosed hyperthyroidism, duration under 2 months, in patients aged 18 to 65.

Specimen: blood. The receptor was derived from a woman under 40 with Graves' hyperthyroidism. The chain joins TRBV6-1 to TRBJ2-2, with TRBD1 matching 7 bases. CDR3 coding DNA: TGTGCCAGCAGCCCTCAGCAGGGGACAGCAGGGGAGCTGTTTTTT. Encoded protein: CASSPQQGTAGELFF.